This T cell receptor (beta chain) was found in a study of OX40 agonist ivuxolimab in advanced cancers. At the level of the whole study: Ivuxolimab was a fully human IgG2 agonistic monoclonal antibody targeting the costimulatory receptor OX40 (CD134). Intravenous ivuxolimab was administered to patients every 2 weeks at six dose levels: 0.01, 0.1, 0.3, 1.5, 3 and 10 mg/kg. Of the 50 or so patients in dose escalation, about 19 had hepatocellular carcinoma, some 15 had melanoma, 9 had renal cell carcinoma and 9 had head and neck cancer. In the dose-escalation cohort, approximately 82% of patients were male, and the mean age was approximately 64 years, with a range of 23 to 79. Prior anti-PD-1, anti-PD-L1 or anti-CTLA-4 therapy was permitted, and checkpoint inhibitors had been received by about two fifths of dose-escalation patients. Partial responses occurred in three dose-escalation patients, of whom one had hepatocellular carcinoma and two had cutaneous melanoma. Peripheral TCRbeta sequencing aimed to test whether ivuxolimab altered TCR sequence diversity and caused clonal T-cell expansion. The paper describes the monotherapy dose-escalation part (N ≈ 52 patients) of the phase I trial of ivuxolimab. The paper's findings and limits, for the study overall: Antigen specificity was not determined for the clonally expanded peripheral T cells. At doses of 0.1 to 3.0 mg/kg, clonal expansion of both CD4+ and CD8+ T cells in blood was seen between baseline and week 6. Partial responders in the 0.1-3.0 mg/kg groups had among the lowest normalized peripheral clonal expansion, especially among CD8+ T cells. Low levels of normalized T-cell clonal expansion were also seen in some patients who did not respond. After ivuxolimab, expanded clones were on average more numerous among CD8+ T cells than among CD4+ T cells.

This clone was seen once. This clone's antigen is unknown. The input lacks base qualities; no much larger clone sits a single base away. To sequence the TCRbeta CDR3 region, genomic DNA was isolated from the sorted cells. TCRbeta CDR3 regions were sequenced using the immunoSEQ Assay. As stored in TCRdb, this immuneACCESS dataset retains in-frame rearrangements with V and J assigned. A fraction of the clones does not appear; measured against another copy, unresolved V genes explain less than half of the discrepancy, and the remainder lacks a known reason. This sample gives 60,000 to 65,000 clones in total; about 86% of them show up just once. The ten largest clones represent around 2.1% of the sample. The trial excluded patients who had a history of autoimmune disease or were on systemic immunosuppression. Peripheral blood for TCR sequencing was collected from all dose cohorts at baseline, on cycle 4 day 1, and on cycle 7 day 1. The samples were drawn from a first-in-human, open-label, multicenter phase I dose-escalation trial of ivuxolimab. The trial enrolled adults with locally advanced or metastatic head and neck squamous cell, hepatocellular, melanoma or renal cell carcinoma. CD4+ and CD8+ T cells were sorted separately from peripheral blood before TCR sequencing.

The germline ends are 5 bases apart after V is trimmed by 2 bases and J by 0 bases. Reading from cysteine to phenylalanine, the CDR3 counts 13 amino acids. Only the CDR3 DNA stays, 39 bases, in frame from base 1. According to the germline V gene, CDR1 reads SGDLS and CDR2 reads YYNGEE. Here the sequenced sample was CD4+ or CD8+ T cells sorted from blood, taken in a trial of the OX40 agonist ivuxolimab. The TCR originated in an adult with an advanced solid tumor such as melanoma, head and neck, liver or kidney cancer. The rearranged chain carries TRBV9 and TRBJ1-1, with the D segment identity uncertain. The CDR3 protein: CASSVNLNTEAFF. In nucleotide form, the sequence is TGTGCCAGCAGCGTGAACCTGAACACTGAAGCTTTCTTT.